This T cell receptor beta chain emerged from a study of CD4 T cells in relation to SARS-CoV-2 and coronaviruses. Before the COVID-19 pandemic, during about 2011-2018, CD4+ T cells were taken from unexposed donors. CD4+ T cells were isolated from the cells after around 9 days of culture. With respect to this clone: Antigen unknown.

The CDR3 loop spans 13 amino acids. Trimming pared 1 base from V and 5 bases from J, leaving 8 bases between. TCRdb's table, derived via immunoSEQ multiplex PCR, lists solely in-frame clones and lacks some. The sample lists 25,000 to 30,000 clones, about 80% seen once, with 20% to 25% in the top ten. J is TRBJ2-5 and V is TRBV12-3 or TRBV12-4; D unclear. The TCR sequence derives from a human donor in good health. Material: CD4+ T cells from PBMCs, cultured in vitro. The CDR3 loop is CASSLGPTETQYF. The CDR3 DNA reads TGTGCCAGCAGTTTAGGGCCAACGGAGACCCAGTACTTC.